Below, one TCR beta chain is given with its context. Repertoires were generated with immunoSEQ multiplex PCR, while TCRdb's copy carries only in-frame clones and drops some. The repertoire holds about 150,000 clones, around 75% seen once, with approximately 15% in the top ten. The CDR3 loop spans 14 amino acids. V was clipped by 0 bases and J by 5 bases, with 10 bases between them. Per germline, CDR1 GTSNPN and CDR2 SVGIG (reference sequence). This specimen belongs to a study of blood T cell repertoires in COVID-19. The receptor's source is a woman older than 75 with acute or convalescent COVID-19. What was sequenced was peripheral blood. V and J are TRBV30 and TRBJ1-4; D is possibly TRBD1 (5 bases). The CDR3 here is CAWSVRGGNEKLFF. The CDR3 DNA follows: TGTGCCTGGAGTGTAAGGGGAGGGAATGAAAAACTGTTTTTT.